A single sample is the source of the 2 T cell receptor beta chains below, sequenced in a study of cytomegalovirus exposure and HLA in healthy donors (dated by TCRdb to the late 2010s). Receptor libraries were prepared by the immunoSEQ multiplex PCR assay. This is the immuneACCESS table as TCRdb keeps it, with only in-frame sequences that have V and J called. A part of the clones is gone; compared with another copy, unresolved V genes explain less than half, and the rest is unexplained. The sample table shows more than 130,000 clones, and around 88% are seen once. About 7.9% of the sample goes to the ten largest clones. The sequencing sample was made of PBMCs. The receptors originated from a woman aged 18-29 years in good health and CMV-seropositive.

This chain joins TRBV7-2 and TRBJ2-7; D is unresolved. V was shortened by 3 bases and J by 3 bases, with 12 bases between the two germline ends. Germline loops: CDR1 SGHTA, CDR2 FQGNSA. The CDR3 extends over 14 amino acids. CDR3 amino acids: CASSLGTTSYEQYF. In DNA, the CDR3 is TGTGCCAGCAGCTTGGGCACCACCAGCTACGAGCAGTACTTC.

The V call is TRBV5-3, the J call TRBJ2-1; no firm D call. TRBV5-3 belongs to the ORF category, with a function that is uncertain. V shed 3 bases and J shed 4 bases, with 5 bases lying between them. CDR3 length: 12 amino acids. The CDR3 here is CARSSGYNEQFF. The CDR3 DNA sequence: TGTGCCAGAAGCTCCGGGTACAATGAGCAGTTCTTC.